This T cell receptor beta chain was sequenced during a study of T cell repertoires in cytomegalovirus infection. Study as a whole: Indicated by public TCR beta signatures were CMV infection and matching HLA type. Study-wide results and caveats: Within the response measured ex vivo, HLA-C-restricted CMV-specific TCR beta clonotypes were dominant. Accumulated public TCR beta family frequency recognized individuals carrying CMV together with the relevant HLA.

MiXCR, run by TCRdb on the reads, gives a single entry per CDR3 protein. Of roughly 500,000 distinct CDR3 sequences listed, 11% are singletons. Germline loops: CDR1 MDHEN, CDR2 SYDVKM. Deletions cut 5 bases from V and 12 bases from J, with 16 bases between. The CDR3 totals 13 residues. Concerning this clonotype: The antigen remains unidentified. This may arise from a read error, as a much more abundant clone is one base away.

The source is a human donor in good health (CMV status not recorded). Some clones in this sample may be carry-over from other donors' samples. The rearrangement uses TRBV28 and TRBJ1-4; D ambiguous. The sample was PBMCs. CDR3 sequence reads: CASSPLSYEELFF. DNA for the CDR3: TGTGCCAGCAGTCCCCTGAGTTATGAGGAACTGTTTTTT.